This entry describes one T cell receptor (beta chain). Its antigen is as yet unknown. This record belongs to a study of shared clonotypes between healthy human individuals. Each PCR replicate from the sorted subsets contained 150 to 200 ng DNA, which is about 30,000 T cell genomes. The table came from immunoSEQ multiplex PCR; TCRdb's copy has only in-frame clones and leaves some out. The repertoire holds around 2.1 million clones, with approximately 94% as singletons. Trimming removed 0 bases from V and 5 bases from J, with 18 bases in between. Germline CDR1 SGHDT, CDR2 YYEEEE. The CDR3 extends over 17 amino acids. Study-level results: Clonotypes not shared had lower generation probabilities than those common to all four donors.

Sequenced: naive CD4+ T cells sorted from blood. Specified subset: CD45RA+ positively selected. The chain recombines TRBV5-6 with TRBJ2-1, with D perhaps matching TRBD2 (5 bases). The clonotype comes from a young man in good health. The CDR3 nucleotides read TGTGCCAGCAGCTTGGTTCTCATCGGCTTCGGGGACAATGAGCAGTTCTTC. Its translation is CASSLVLIGFGDNEQFF. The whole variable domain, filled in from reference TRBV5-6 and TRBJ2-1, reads DAGVTQSPTHLIKTRGQQVTLRCSPKSGHDTVSWYQQALGQGPQFIFQYYEEEERQRGNFPDRFSGHQFPNYSSELNVNALLLGDSALYLCASSLVLIGFGDNEQFFGPGTRLTVL.